This T cell receptor (beta chain) was observed in a study of blood T cell repertoires in COVID-19. CDR1 is LGHNA, CDR2 YNFKEQ, per germline. V trimming: 4 bases; J trimming: 6 bases; junction bases outside the gene matches: 4. This CDR3 is built from 13 residues. Measured with immunoSEQ multiplex PCR; TCRdb has only the in-frame clones, and not every one. The sample shows tens of thousands of clones, around 81% of them seen only once. Material: peripheral blood. V and J are TRBV4-2 and TRBJ1-1, with TRBD1 matching 8 bases. The sequence derives from a human donor in a cohort sampled during active COVID-19. The CDR3 is CASSPTGGAEAFF. DNA for the CDR3: TGTGCCAGCAGCCCAACAGGGGGGGCTGAAGCTTTCTTT.